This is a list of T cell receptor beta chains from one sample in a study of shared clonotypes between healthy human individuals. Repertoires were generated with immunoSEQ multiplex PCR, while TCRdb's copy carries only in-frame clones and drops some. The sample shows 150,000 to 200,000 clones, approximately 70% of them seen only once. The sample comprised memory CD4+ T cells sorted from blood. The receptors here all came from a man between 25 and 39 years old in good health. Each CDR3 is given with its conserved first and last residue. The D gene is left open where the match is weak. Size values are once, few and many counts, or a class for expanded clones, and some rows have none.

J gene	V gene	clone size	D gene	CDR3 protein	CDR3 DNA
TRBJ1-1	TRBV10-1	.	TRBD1	CASSAFRDRPRGAFF	TGCGCCAGCAGTGCTTTCCGGGACAGGCCCCGTGGAGCTTTCTTT
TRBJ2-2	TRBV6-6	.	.	CASKAGSTGELFF	TGTGCCAGCAAGGCGGGAAGCACCGGGGAGCTGTTTTTT
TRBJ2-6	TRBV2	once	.	CASSHEGAGANVLTF	TGTGCCAGCAGCCATGAGGGGGCTGGGGCCAACGTCCTGACTTTC
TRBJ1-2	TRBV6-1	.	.	CASSPGAYGYTF	TGTGCCAGCAGCCCTGGGGCATATGGCTACACCTTC
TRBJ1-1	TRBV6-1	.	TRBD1	CASSEEGQGATEAFF	TGTGCCAGCAGTGAAGAGGGACAGGGGGCAACTGAAGCTTTCTTT
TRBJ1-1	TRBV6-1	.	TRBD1	CASSVPTGRTEAFF	TGTGCCAGCAGTGTGCCGACAGGGAGGACTGAAGCTTTCTTT
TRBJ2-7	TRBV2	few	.	CASRMTEISYEQYF	TGTGCCAGCAGGATGACAGAGATCTCCTACGAGCAGTACTTC
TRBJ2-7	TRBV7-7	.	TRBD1	CASSPGQGPTYEQYF	TGTGCTAGCAGTCCCGGACAGGGGCCTACCTACGAGCAGTACTTC
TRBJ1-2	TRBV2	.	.	CASSDVWDTTNYGYTF	TGTGCCAGCAGTGATGTTTGGGACACGACTAACTATGGCTACACCTTC
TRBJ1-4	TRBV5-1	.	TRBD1	CASSRPGTGNEKLFF	TGCGCCAGCAGCCGCCCCGGGACAGGGAATGAAAAACTGTTTTTT
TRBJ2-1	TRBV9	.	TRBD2	CASSVTPTSPSSYNEQFF	TGTGCCAGCAGCGTGACCCCGACTAGCCCCAGCTCCTACAATGAGCAGTTCTTC
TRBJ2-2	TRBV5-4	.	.	CASTMGGQNTGELFF	TGTGCCAGCACCATGGGGGGTCAGAACACCGGGGAGCTGTTTTTT
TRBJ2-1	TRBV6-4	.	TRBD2	CARGIGTSGGYNEQFF	TGTGCCAGAGGGATCGGGACTAGCGGGGGGTACAATGAGCAGTTCTTC
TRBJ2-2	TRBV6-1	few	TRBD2	CASSASGRLLTGELFF	TGTGCCAGCAGTGCTAGCGGGAGATTATTGACCGGGGAGCTGTTTTTT
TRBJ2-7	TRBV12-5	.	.	CASGLYSPSRGEVEQYF	TGTGCTAGTGGTTTGTACTCTCCCTCTAGGGGGGAGGTCGAGCAGTACTTC
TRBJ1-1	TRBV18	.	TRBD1	CASSGDRGNTEAFF	TGTGCCAGCTCAGGCGACAGGGGGAACACTGAAGCTTTCTTT
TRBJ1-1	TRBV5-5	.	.	CASSLTVVNTEAFF	TGTGCCAGCAGCCTCACCGTTGTGAACACTGAAGCTTTCTTT
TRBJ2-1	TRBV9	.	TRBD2	CASSVELAGGPRNNEQFF	TGTGCCAGCAGCGTAGAACTAGCGGGAGGGCCACGGAACAATGAGCAGTTCTTC
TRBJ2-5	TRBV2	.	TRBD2	CASSGGLAVQETQYF	TGTGCCAGCAGTGGGGGACTAGCGGTTCAAGAGACCCAGTACTTC
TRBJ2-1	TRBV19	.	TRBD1	CASRPGGPFDEQFF	TGTGCCAGTAGACCAGGGGGACCCTTCGATGAGCAGTTCTTC
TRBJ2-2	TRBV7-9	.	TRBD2	CASSSGLAGRTGELFF	TGTGCCAGCAGCTCGGGACTAGCGGGACGGACCGGGGAGCTGTTTTTT
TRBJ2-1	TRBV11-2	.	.	CASSWGSGEQFF	TGTGCCAGCAGCTGGGGAAGCGGTGAGCAGTTCTTC
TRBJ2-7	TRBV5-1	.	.	CASSFMSGTTYEQYF	TGCGCCAGCAGCTTTATGAGCGGTACAACCTACGAGCAGTACTTC
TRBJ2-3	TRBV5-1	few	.	CASSLGPRSPTDTQYF	TGCGCCAGCAGCTTGGGGCCCCGATCCCCCACAGATACGCAGTATTTT
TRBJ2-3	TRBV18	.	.	CASSLYTDTQYF	TGTGCCAGCTCACTATACACAGATACGCAGTATTTT
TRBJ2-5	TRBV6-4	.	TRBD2	CASSPLAGGGETQYF	TGTGCCAGCAGTCCACTAGCGGGAGGAGGGGAGACCCAGTACTTC
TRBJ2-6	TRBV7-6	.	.	CASSQMGGGANVLTF	TGTGCCAGCAGCCAGATGGGAGGTGGGGCCAACGTCCTGACTTTC
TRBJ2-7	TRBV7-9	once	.	CASSPLLRPGEQYF	TGTGCCAGCAGCCCCCTATTACGGCCGGGGGAGCAGTACTTC
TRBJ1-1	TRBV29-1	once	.	CSARLGGTEAFF	TGCAGCGCCCGACTGGGAGGTACTGAAGCTTTCTTT
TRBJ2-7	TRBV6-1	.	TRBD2	CASSVGLAGAYEQYF	TGTGCCAGCAGCGTCGGGCTAGCGGGAGCCTACGAGCAGTACTTC
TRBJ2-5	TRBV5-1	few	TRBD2	CASSLGLAGGRQETQYF	TGCGCCAGCAGCTTGGGACTAGCGGGTGGGCGCCAAGAGACCCAGTACTTC
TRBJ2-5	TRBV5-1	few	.	CASSELVGETQYF	TGCGCCAGCAGCGAGCTAGTAGGAGAGACCCAGTACTTC
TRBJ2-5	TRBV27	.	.	CASSFGYQQETQYF	TGTGCCAGCAGTTTCGGATACCAACAAGAGACCCAGTACTTC
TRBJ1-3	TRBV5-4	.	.	CASSSKSSGNTIYF	TGTGCCAGCAGCTCTAAGAGCTCTGGAAACACCATATATTTT
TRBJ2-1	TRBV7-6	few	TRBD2	CASSLKFPSGRRGNEQFF	TGTGCCAGCAGCTTAAAGTTCCCTAGCGGGAGGAGGGGCAATGAGCAGTTCTTC
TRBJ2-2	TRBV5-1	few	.	CASSVQDTGELFF	TGCGCCAGCAGCGTCCAAGACACCGGGGAGCTGTTTTTT
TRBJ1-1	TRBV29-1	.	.	CSVVESQFRAFF	TGCAGCGTTGTTGAGTCACAGTTCCGAGCTTTCTTT
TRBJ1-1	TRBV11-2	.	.	CASSLAPDTEAFF	TGTGCCAGCAGCTTAGCGCCGGACACTGAAGCTTTCTTT
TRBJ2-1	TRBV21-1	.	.	CATTGSQRDTSEQFF	TGTGCCACTACGGGTTCTCAGCGGGACACAAGTGAGCAGTTCTTC
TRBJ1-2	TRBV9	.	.	CASSVGRSTNYGYTF	TGTGCCAGCAGCGTAGGCAGGAGCACTAACTATGGCTACACCTTC
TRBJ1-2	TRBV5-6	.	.	CASSLEFGSRTGGYTF	TGTGCCAGCAGCTTGGAGTTTGGATCTAGGACCGGTGGCTACACCTTC
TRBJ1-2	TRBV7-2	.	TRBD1	CASSLRTGSTNYGYTF	TGTGCCAGCAGCCTAAGGACAGGATCGACTAACTATGGCTACACCTTC
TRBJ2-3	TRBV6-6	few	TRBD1	CASSYGTGVTDTQYF	TGTGCCAGCAGTTACGGGACAGGGGTCACAGATACGCAGTATTTT
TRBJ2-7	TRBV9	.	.	CASGGIAGNNYGQYF	TGTGCCAGCGGGGGCATAGCCGGGAACAACTACGGGCAGTACTTC
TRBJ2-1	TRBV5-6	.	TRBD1	CASSSTGTGDYNEQFF	TGTGCCAGCAGCTCCACCGGGACAGGAGACTACAATGAGCAGTTCTTC
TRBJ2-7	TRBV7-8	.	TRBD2	CASGSGNYEQYF	TGTGCCAGCGGTAGCGGGAACTACGAGCAGTACTTC
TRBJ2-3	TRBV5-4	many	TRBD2	CASSLGASGSADTQYF	TGTGCCAGCAGCTTAGGTGCTAGCGGGAGTGCAGATACGCAGTATTTT
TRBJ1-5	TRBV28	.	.	CASRIVQANQPQHF	TGTGCCAGCAGAATAGTGCAGGCCAATCAGCCCCAGCATTTT
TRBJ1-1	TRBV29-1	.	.	CSVEVGGRAEAFF	TGCAGCGTTGAAGTTGGGGGGCGGGCTGAAGCTTTCTTT
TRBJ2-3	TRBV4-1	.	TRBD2	CASSQDWVAGAVSEGTDTQYF	TGCGCCAGCAGCCAAGATTGGGTAGCGGGAGCGGTCTCAGAGGGCACAGATACGCAGTATTTT